Sequencing of this T cell receptor (beta chain) was carried out in a study of blood T cell repertoires in COVID-19. Study information: Sites across the United States, Italy and Spain contributed samples from acute and convalescent COVID-19. PBMCs, B-cell-depleted T cells, or T cells were the source of the cDNA or gDNA that made up the material.

Authors' methods: Researchers report that nucleated cell counts were estimated from reference gene primer amplification. Produced via immunoSEQ multiplex PCR; TCRdb's table is partial and in-frame only. V and J calls and clone size are as listed in that table; D and trimming were resolved from the DNA. The table records some 47,000 clones, just over 85% of them present only once. Germline V CDR1 and CDR2: SNHLY, FYNNEI. The CDR3 is 14 residues long. Between the trimmed V and J ends, which lost 1 base and 4 bases, there was a span of 8 bases. This clonotype was obtained from a woman aged 80 or over with acute or convalescent COVID-19. The chain couples TRBV2 to TRBJ1-3; D is ambiguous. Material for sequencing was peripheral blood. The CDR3, as DNA: TGTGCCAGCAGTGAAGGGGCGTACGGAAACACCATATATTTT. Translated: CASSEGAYGNTIYF.